This entry is about one TCR beta chain. Antigen unknown. Assay used: immunoSEQ multiplex PCR; TCRdb lists only in-frame clones, some missing. The sample holds around 15,000 clones; more than 80% are singletons and the top ten take 2.8%. The data originate from a study of T cells after posttransplantation cyclophosphamide. Notes on the study in general: Blood and skin or GI T cell repertoires showed limited TRB overlap. Recipient CMV seropositivity and CMV reactivation strongly tracked TRB clonality. Later blood repertoires were often dominated by clones from the donor CD8+ memory compartment.

Control samples came 1 year after myeloablative marrow transplants with methotrexate plus calcineurin inhibitor. CDR1 SEHNR and CDR2 FQNEAQ come from the germline V gene (reference sequence). CDR3 length equals 16 residues. Between the trimmed V and J ends, which lost 4 bases and 3 bases, there was a span of 16 bases. The gene calls are TRBV7-9 and TRBJ2-1; TRBD2 might be the D (7 bases). The TCR sequence derives from a young adult male patient who received an allogeneic stem cell transplant from an unrelated donor, was CMV-positive, and had acute and chronic GVHD. The T cells may come from the graft donor. Sequenced material: PBMCs, taken 441 days after allogeneic stem cell transplant with calcineurin inhibitor and methotrexate. Written as DNA, the CDR3 is TGTGCCAGCAGCTGGGGGGGCCTTGCTCTCTACAATGAGCAGTTCTTC. Translating it yields CASSWGGLALYNEQFF.